One sample yielded the 20 T cell receptor beta chains listed below, sequenced in a study of blood T cell repertoires in COVID-19. Produced via immunoSEQ multiplex PCR; TCRdb's table is partial and in-frame only. The data contain about 26,000 clones, 80% to 90% of them singletons. Sample: peripheral blood. All receptors come from a human donor in a cohort sampled during active COVID-19.

This chain uses TRBV5-4 with TRBJ2-6; TRBD1 might be the D (5 bases). Germline lookup yields CDR1 SGHNT and CDR2 YYREEE (reference sequence). The CDR3 has 16 residues. V lost 4 bases and J 4 bases, leaving 15 bases between the germline ends. This CDR3 reads CASSLGVLEGANVLTF. The DNA for the CDR3 is TGTGCCAGCAGCCTAGGGGTTTTGGAAGGGGCCAACGTCCTGACTTTC.

This chain uses TRBV4-1 with TRBJ2-7, with a tentative D call TRBD1 (6 bases). V was shortened by 1 base and J by 6 bases, with 13 bases between the two germline ends. CDR3 length: 14 residues. The germline V gene has CDR1 MGHRA and CDR2 YSYEKL. The CDR3 sequence is CASSQVDSDIEQYF. The CDR3 nucleotides read TGCGCCAGCAGCCAAGTGGACAGTGATATCGAGCAGTACTTC.

This CDR3 is CASSSSGSWTGELFF. Written as DNA, the CDR3 is TGTGCCAGCAGCTCTAGCGGGAGCTGGACCGGGGAGCTGTTTTTT. The rearrangement joins TRBV7-6 to TRBJ2-2, with 10 bases lining up with TRBD2. Trimming took 4 bases from V and 5 from J; bases not matched to a gene: 4. Germline values: CDR1 SGHVS, CDR2 FNYEAQ. This CDR3 has 15 residues. Variable domain in full (rest from reference TRBV7-6 and TRBJ2-2): GAGVSQSPRYKVTKRGQDVALRCDPISGHVSLYWYRQALGQGPEFLTYFNYEAQQDKSGLPNDRFSAERPEGSISTLTIQRTEQRDSAMYRCASSSSGSWTGELFFGEGSRLTVL.

This chain connects TRBV5-4 to TRBJ1-1; 10 positions match TRBD1. Germline lookup yields CDR1 SGHNT and CDR2 YYREEE (reference sequence). This CDR3 comprises 16 residues. After removal of 10 bases from V and 5 bases from J, the junction contained 17 bases not matched to a gene. CDR3 amino acids: CAVSMGQGRGKTEAFF. The CDR3 DNA is TGTGCCGTCAGCATGGGACAGGGGAGAGGAAAGACTGAAGCTTTCTTT.

This chain links TRBV7-9 with TRBJ1-1; D gene uncertain. The CDR3 loop spans 15 amino acids. V was cut by 5 bases and J by 3 bases, with 16 bases left in between. The V gene's germline CDR1 is SEHNR and CDR2 FQNEAQ (reference sequence). The CDR3 sequence: CASSARTGIHTEAFF. The CDR3 nucleotides read TGTGCCAGCAGCGCCCGGACGGGAATACACACTGAAGCTTTCTTT.

The genes are TRBV19 and TRBJ2-7, with 10 bases identical to TRBD2. Germline V CDR1 and CDR2: LNHDA, SQIVND (reference sequence). Unmatched junction bases numbered 9, after V lost 6 bases and J lost 4 bases. The CDR3 sequence is 15 residues long. This CDR3 reads CASRPQERGGYEQYF. The CDR3 bases are TGTGCCAGTAGGCCCCAGGAGCGGGGGGGATACGAGCAGTACTTC.

This chain links TRBV5-1 with TRBJ2-6; possible D gene TRBD2, 5 bases. V was cut by 5 bases and J by 2 bases, with 11 bases left in between. CDR1 and CDR2 (germline): SGHRS, YFSETQ. The CDR3 length is 15 residues. The CDR3 loop is CASRPSGPGANVLTF. CDR3 DNA sequence: TGCGCCAGCAGACCCAGCGGACCTGGGGCCAACGTCCTGACTTTC.

CDR3 nucleotide sequence: TGTGCCAGCAGCAAACGGGGGAGTAGCTATGGCTACACCTTC. It is translated as CASSKRGSSYGYTF. The rearrangement uses TRBV21-1 and TRBJ1-2. TRBV21-1 corresponds to a pseudogene. The CDR3 runs to 14 residues.

This rearrangement joins TRBV5-1 to TRBJ1-2, with 10 nucleotides matching TRBD1. The J segment lost 2 bases and the V segment lost 4 bases, leaving 5 bases of the junction unmatched. Germline V gene data show CDR1 as SGHRS and CDR2 as YFSETQ. The CDR3 sequence is 15 residues long. In DNA form, the CDR3 reads TGCGCCAGCAGCCCCGAGGGACAGGGGAACTATGGCTACACCTTC. Its translation is CASSPEGQGNYGYTF.

The rearrangement links TRBV27 to TRBJ1-2, with D perhaps matching TRBD1 (5 bases). Germline V gene data show CDR1 as MNHEY and CDR2 as SMNVEV (reference sequence). The CDR3 has 12 residues. The V end was cut by 8 bases, the J end by 8 bases, with 15 bases between. CDR3 protein: CASSQPGGGYTF. CDR3 nucleotides: TGTGCCAGCTCCCAACCGGGGGGAGGCTACACCTTC.

The chain joins TRBV19 to TRBJ1-1; D is unresolved. The CDR3 has 15 amino acids. Trimming pared 6 bases from V and 2 bases from J, leaving 16 bases between. Germline CDR1 is LNHDA and CDR2 is SQIVND (reference sequence). This CDR3 reads CASRSGYGDNTEAFF. CDR3 nucleotides: TGTGCCAGTAGAAGCGGGTATGGAGATAACACTGAAGCTTTCTTT.

The table lists this clone with a count of one. The V and J genes are TRBV5-1 and TRBJ2-3, with a weak D call TRBD1 (5 bases). Trimming stripped 5 bases from V and 3 bases from J, with 16 bases between. This CDR3 spans 15 amino acids. The germline V gene has CDR1 SGHRS and CDR2 YFSETQ. The CDR3 region is CASRDTPGLTDTQYF. As DNA, the CDR3 is TGCGCCAGCAGGGACACGCCAGGCCTTACAGATACGCAGTATTTT.

The V call is TRBV4-2, the J call TRBJ1-4, with 8 bases matching TRBD1. Losses at the gene ends were 1 base for V and 3 bases for J; bases not matched to a gene: 7. CDR1 is LGHNA, CDR2 YNFKEQ, per germline. The CDR3 totals 17 residues. The CDR3 nucleotides read TGTGCCAGCAGCCAAGGGCAGGGGGCGCATCCTAATGAAAAACTGTTTTTT. Translated: CASSQGQGAHPNEKLFF.

The rearrangement uses TRBV6-1 and TRBJ1-3; perhaps TRBD1 as D (5 bases). The germline CDR1 and CDR2 sequences are MNHNS and SASEGT. Trimming shortened V by 4 bases and J by 0 bases, and 13 bases separated the two germline ends. The CDR3 runs to 16 residues. The CDR3 loop is CASSARQFHSGNTIYF. The CDR3 DNA reads as TGTGCCAGCAGTGCCCGACAGTTCCACTCTGGAAACACCATATATTTT.

The chain combines TRBV5-1 with TRBJ2-1, with 7 positions matching TRBD2. This CDR3 contains 15 residues. Germline CDR1 is SGHRS and CDR2 is YFSETQ. V dropped 4 bases and J dropped 2; count of bases not matched to a gene: 6. This CDR3 reads CASSLSGITYNEQFF. The CDR3, as DNA: TGCGCCAGCAGCCTAAGCGGGATAACCTACAATGAGCAGTTCTTC.

The chain couples TRBV6-6 to TRBJ2-4; a weak D match, TRBD2 (6 bases). V dropped 4 bases and J dropped 6 bases, with 10 bases sitting between them. This CDR3 is 13 amino acids long. CDR1 is MNHNY and CDR2 is SVGAGI in the germline V gene (reference sequence). The CDR3 protein is CASSSGTSNIQYF. The CDR3, as DNA: TGTGCCAGCAGTTCCGGGACTTCAAACATTCAGTACTTC.

The V call is TRBV7-8, the J call TRBJ1-6; D is possibly TRBD1 (5 bases). Per the germline V gene, CDR1 is SGHVS and CDR2 is FQNEAQ. V lost 1 base and J lost 7, with 8 bases in between. The CDR3 covers 14 residues. For the CDR3, the DNA is TGTGCCAGCAGCTTAGGACAGATAAATTCACCCCTCCACTTT. Translating it yields CASSLGQINSPLHF.

The rearrangement uses TRBV7-9 and TRBJ1-2; D may be TRBD1 (6 bases). V gave up 1 base and J gave up 4 bases, with 13 bases separating them. The CDR3 covers 15 residues. Germline-derived CDR1 and CDR2 are SEHNR and FQNEAQ (reference sequence). The CDR3 nucleotides read TGTGCCAGCAGCTTAGTAGGGACATCCCTCTATGGCTACACCTTC. It codes for CASSLVGTSLYGYTF.

V gene TRBV3-1 (or the pseudogene TRBV3-2) combines with J gene TRBJ2-4; D is perhaps TRBD1 (5 bases). Trimming stripped 9 bases from V and 8 bases from J, with 17 bases between. CDR1 is LGHDT, CDR2 YNNKEL, per germline (reference sequence). CDR3 size: 13 residues. The chain's CDR3 is CASSSQGADIQYF. The CDR3 DNA sequence: TGTGCCAGTAGTTCTCAGGGCGCAGACATTCAGTACTTC.

This clone was seen just once. The chain employs TRBV15 and TRBJ2-2, with unresolved D. Germline CDR1 is LNHNV and CDR2 is YYDKDF (reference sequence). This CDR3 region has 13 residues. V lost 3 bases, J lost 4 bases, and 6 bases lay in between. The CDR3 nucleotides read TGTGCCACCAGCAGCTCGGGCACCGGGGAGCTGTTTTTT. Translated: CATSSSGTGELFF.